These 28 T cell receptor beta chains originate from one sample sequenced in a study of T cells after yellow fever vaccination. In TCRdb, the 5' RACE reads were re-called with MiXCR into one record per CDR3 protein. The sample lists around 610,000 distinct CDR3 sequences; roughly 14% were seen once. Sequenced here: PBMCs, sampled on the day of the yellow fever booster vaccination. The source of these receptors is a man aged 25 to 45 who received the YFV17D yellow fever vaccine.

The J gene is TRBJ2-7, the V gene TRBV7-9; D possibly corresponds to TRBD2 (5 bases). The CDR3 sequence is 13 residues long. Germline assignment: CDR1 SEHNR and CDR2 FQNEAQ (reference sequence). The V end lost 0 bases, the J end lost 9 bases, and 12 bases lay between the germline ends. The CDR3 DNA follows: TGTGCCAGCAGCTTAGCGGGAGAATGGGTGCAGTACTTC. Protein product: CASSLAGEWVQYF.

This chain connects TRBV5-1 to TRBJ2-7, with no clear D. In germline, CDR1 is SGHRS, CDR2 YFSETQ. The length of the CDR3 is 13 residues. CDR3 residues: CPAYSHHSYEQYF. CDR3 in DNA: TGCCCAGCTTACAGCCATCACTCCTACGAGCAGTACTTC.

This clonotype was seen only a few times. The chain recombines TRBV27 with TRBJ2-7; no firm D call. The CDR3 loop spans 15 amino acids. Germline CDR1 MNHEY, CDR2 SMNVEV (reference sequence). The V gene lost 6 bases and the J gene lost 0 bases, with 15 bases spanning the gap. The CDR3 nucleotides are TGTGCCAGCAGCCGGGCTAGTGGAAGCTCCTACGAGCAGTACTTC. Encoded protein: CASSRASGSSYEQYF.

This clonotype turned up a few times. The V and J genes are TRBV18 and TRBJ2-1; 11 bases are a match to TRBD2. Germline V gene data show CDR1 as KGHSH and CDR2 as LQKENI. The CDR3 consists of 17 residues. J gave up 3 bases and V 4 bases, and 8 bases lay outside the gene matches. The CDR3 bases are TGTGCCAGCTCACAGGGGACTAGCGGTTGGGACTACAATGAGCAGTTCTTC. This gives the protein CASSQGTSGWDYNEQFF. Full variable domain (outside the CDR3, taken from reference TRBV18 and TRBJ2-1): NAGVMQNPRHLVRRRGQEARLRCSPMKGHSHVYWYRQLPEEGLKFMVYLQKENIIDESGMPKERFSAEFPKEGPSILRIQQVVRGDSAAYFCASSQGTSGWDYNEQFFGPGTRLTVL.

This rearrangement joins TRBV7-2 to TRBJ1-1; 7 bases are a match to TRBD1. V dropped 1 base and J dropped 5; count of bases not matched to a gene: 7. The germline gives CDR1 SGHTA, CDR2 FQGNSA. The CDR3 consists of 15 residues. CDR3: CASSLVPGGDTEAFF. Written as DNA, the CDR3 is TGTGCCAGCAGCTTAGTTCCAGGGGGGGATACTGAAGCTTTCTTT.

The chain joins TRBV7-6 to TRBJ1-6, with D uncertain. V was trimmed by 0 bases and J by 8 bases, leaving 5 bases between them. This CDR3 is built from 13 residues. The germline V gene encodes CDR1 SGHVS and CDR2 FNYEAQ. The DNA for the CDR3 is TGTGCCAGCAGCTTAGCGTCCCATTCACCCCTCCACTTT. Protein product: CASSLASHSPLHF.

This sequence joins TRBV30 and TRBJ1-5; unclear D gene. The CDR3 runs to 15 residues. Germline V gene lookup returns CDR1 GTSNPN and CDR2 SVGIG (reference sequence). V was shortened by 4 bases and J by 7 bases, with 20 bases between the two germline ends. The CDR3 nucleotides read TGTGCCTGGAAAAGTCTAGGCAGTCCAAACCAGCCCCAGCATTTT. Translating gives CAWKSLGSPNQPQHF.

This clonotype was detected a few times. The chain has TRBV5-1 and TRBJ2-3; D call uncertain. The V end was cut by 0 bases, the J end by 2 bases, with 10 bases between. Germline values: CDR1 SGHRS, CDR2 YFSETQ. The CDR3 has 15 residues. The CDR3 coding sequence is TGCGCCAGCAGCTTGGTTCCACCTCTCACAGATACGCAGTATTTT. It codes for CASSLVPPLTDTQYF.

For the CDR3, the DNA is TGTGCCACCTCCGGGGGGCCCGGGCAGTGGGCAGCAGATACGCAGTATTTT. Translated, it gives CATSGGPGQWAADTQYF. The V gene is TRBV24-1, the J gene TRBJ2-3; TRBD2 might be the D (7 bases). Trimming cost V 9 bases and J 4 bases, with 25 bases left between them. CDR3 size: 17 residues. The germline V gene encodes CDR1 KGHDR and CDR2 SFDVKD.

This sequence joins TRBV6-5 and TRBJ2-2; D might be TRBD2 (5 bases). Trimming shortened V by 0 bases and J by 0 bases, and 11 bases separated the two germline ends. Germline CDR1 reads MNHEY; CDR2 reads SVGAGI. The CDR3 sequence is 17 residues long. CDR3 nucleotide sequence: TGTGCCAGCAGTTACTCGATGTTACTAGCGAACACCGGGGAGCTGTTTTTT. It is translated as CASSYSMLLANTGELFF.

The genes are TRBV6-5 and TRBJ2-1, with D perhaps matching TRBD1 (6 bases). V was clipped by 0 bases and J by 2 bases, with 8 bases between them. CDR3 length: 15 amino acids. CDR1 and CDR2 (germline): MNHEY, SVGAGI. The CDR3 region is CASSYSGTTYNEQFF. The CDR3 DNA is TGTGCCAGCAGTTACTCGGGGACAACCTACAATGAGCAGTTCTTC.

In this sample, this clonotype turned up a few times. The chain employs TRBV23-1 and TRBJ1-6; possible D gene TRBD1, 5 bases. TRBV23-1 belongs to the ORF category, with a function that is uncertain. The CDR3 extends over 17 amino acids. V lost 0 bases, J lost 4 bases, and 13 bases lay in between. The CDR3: CASSQSWDVTYNSPLHF. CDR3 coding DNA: TGCGCCAGCAGTCAATCTTGGGACGTGACGTATAATTCACCCCTCCACTTT.

Here the CDR3 DNA reads TGTGCCAGCAGCTCCCGCGGGAGGGGCGGCAATCAGCCCCAGCATTTT. Protein sequence: CASSSRGRGGNQPQHF. The chain uses TRBV3-1 and TRBJ1-5, with D perhaps TRBD1 (5 bases). The CDR3 is 16 residues long. Germline V gene data show CDR1 as LGHDT and CDR2 as YNNKEL (reference sequence). Trimming pared 5 bases from V and 2 bases from J, leaving 16 bases between.

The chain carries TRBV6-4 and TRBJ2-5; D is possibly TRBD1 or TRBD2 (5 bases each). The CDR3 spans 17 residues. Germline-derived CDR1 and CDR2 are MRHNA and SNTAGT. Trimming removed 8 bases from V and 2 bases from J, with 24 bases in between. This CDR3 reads CASSLRGTRERQETQYF. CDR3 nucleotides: TGTGCCAGCTCCCTGAGGGGCACCCGGGAACGGCAAGAGACCCAGTACTTC.

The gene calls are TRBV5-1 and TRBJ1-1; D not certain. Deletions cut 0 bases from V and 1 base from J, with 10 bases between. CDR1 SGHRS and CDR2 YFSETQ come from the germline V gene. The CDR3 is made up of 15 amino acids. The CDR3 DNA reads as TGCGCCAGCAGCTTGGTCTTCTTGGGGAACACTGAAGCTTTCTTT. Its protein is CASSLVFLGNTEAFF. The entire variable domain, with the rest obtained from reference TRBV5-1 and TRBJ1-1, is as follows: KAGVTQTPRYLIKTRGQQVTLSCSPISGHRSVSWYQQTPGQGLQFLFEYFSETQRNKGNFPGRFSGRQFSNSRSEMNVSTLELGDSALYLCASSLVFLGNTEAFFGQGTRLTVV.

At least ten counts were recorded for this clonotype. Here the CDR3 reads CASSLVGGYTF. The CDR3, as DNA: TGTGCCAGCAGCTTGGTAGGGGGCTACACCTTC. The V gene is TRBV5-8, the J gene TRBJ1-2, with D unclear. CDR3 size: 11 residues. CDR1 and CDR2 from the germline V gene are SGHTS and YDEGEE. Between the trimmed V and J ends, which lost 0 bases and 8 bases, there was a span of 5 bases.

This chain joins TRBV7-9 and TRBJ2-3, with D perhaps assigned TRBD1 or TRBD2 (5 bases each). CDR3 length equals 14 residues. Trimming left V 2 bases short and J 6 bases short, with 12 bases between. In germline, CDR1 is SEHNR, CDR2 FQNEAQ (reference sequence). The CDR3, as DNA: TGTGCCAGCAGCTTAACGGGACGGTCGGATACGCAGTATTTT. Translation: CASSLTGRSDTQYF.

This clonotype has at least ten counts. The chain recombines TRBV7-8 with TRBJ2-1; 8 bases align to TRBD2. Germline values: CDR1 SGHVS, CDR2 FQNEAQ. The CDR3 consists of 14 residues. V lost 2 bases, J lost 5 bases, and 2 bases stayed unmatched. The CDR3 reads CASSLWTSNNEQFF. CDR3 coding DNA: TGTGCCAGCAGCTTATGGACTAGCAACAATGAGCAGTTCTTC.

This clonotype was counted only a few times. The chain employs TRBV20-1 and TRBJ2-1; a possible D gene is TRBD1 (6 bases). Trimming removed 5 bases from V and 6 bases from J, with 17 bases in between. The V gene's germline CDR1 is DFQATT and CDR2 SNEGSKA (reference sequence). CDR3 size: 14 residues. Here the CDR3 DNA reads TGCAGTGCTTCTGAGGCACAGGGCGTCAATGAGCAGTTCTTC. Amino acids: CSASEAQGVNEQFF.

CDR3 sequence reads: CSARGSRGRTDTQYF. CDR3 nucleotides: TGCAGTGCTAGAGGTTCCAGGGGGCGCACAGATACGCAGTATTTT. This rearrangement joins TRBV20-1 to TRBJ2-3; 8 bases map to TRBD1. Unmatched junction bases numbered 4, after V lost 1 base and J lost 1 base. Germline-derived CDR1 and CDR2 are DFQATT and SNEGSKA (reference sequence). The CDR3 has 15 amino acids.

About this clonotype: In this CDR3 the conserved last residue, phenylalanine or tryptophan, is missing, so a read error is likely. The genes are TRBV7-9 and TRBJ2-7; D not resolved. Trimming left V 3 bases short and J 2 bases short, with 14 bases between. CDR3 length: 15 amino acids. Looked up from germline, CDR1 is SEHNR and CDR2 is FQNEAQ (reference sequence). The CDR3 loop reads CASSFEYSATYEQYI. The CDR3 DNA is TGTGCCAGCAGCTTTGAATACTCGGCGACCTACGAGCAGTACATC.

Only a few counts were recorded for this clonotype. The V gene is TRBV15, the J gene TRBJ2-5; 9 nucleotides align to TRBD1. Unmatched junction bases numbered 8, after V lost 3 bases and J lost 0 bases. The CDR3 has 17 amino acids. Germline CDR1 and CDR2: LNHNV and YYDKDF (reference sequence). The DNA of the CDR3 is TGTGCCACCAGCAGTTACAGGGGGCAAAGGTACCAAGAGACCCAGTACTTC. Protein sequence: CATSSYRGQRYQETQYF.

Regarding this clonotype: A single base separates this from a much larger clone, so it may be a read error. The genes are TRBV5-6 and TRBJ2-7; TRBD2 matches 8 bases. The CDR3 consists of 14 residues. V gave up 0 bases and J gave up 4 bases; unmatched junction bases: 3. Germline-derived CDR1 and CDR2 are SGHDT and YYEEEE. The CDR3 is CASSLGLAKYEQYF. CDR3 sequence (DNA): TGTGCCAGCAGCTTGGGACTAGCGAAATACGAGCAGTACTTC.

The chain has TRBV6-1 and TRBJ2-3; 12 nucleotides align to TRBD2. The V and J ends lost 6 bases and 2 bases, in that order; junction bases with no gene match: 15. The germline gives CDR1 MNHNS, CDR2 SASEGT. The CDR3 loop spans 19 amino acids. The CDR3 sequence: CASRPPSGRAGLDTDTQYF. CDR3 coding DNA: TGTGCCAGCAGACCCCCTAGCGGGAGGGCCGGATTGGACACAGATACGCAGTATTTT.

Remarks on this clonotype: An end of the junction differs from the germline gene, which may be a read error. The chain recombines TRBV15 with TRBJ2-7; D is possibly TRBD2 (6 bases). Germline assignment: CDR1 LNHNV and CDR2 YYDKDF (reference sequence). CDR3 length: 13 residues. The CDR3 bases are TGTGCCAGCAGCGAGGGACTCACCTACGAGCAGTACTTC. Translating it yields CASSEGLTYEQYF.

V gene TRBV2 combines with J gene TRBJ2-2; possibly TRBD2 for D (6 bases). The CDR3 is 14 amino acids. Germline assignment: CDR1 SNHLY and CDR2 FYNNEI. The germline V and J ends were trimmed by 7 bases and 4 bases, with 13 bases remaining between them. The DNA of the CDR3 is TGTGCCAGCAACGGGGGTGTAAGCACCGGGGAGCTGTTTTTT. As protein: CASNGGVSTGELFF.

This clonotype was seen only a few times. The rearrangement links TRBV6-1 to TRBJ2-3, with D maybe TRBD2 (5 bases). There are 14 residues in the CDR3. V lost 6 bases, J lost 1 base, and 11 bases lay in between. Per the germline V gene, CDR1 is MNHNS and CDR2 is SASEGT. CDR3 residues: CASSPLSGTDTQYF. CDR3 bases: TGTGCCAGCAGCCCCCTTAGCGGCACAGATACGCAGTATTTT.

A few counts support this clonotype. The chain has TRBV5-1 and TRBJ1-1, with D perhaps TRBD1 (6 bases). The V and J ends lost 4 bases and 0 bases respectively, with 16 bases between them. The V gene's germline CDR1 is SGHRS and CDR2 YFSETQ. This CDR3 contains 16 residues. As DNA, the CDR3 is TGCGCCAGCAGCCCCACAACGGGACACCTGAACACTGAAGCTTTCTTT. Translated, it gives CASSPTTGHLNTEAFF.